This T cell receptor (beta chain) was obtained from a study of blood T cell repertoires in COVID-19. Across the study: Both acute and convalescent COVID-19 samples were obtained from the United States, Italy and Spain. T cells, B-cell-depleted T cells, or PBMCs supplied cDNA or gDNA.

In the authors' workflow: It was from reference gene primer amplification that nucleated cell counts were estimated. Method: immunoSEQ multiplex PCR; TCRdb's copy keeps in-frame clones and lacks some. That table is the source of V, J and clone size, and D and trimming were worked out from the DNA. The repertoire holds some 390,000 clones, with about 87% as singletons. J gave up 4 bases and V 5 bases, and 8 bases lay outside the gene matches. The V gene's germline CDR1 is GTSNPN and CDR2 SVGIG (reference sequence). CDR3 length: 14 amino acids. Sample: peripheral blood. The receptor comes from a woman between 55 and 75 years old with COVID-19, enrolled during active disease. The chain links TRBV30 to TRBJ1-1; 9 bases match TRBD1. CDR3: CAWSHRGRGTEAFF. CDR3 DNA: TGTGCCTGGTCACACAGGGGGCGCGGCACTGAAGCTTTCTTT.